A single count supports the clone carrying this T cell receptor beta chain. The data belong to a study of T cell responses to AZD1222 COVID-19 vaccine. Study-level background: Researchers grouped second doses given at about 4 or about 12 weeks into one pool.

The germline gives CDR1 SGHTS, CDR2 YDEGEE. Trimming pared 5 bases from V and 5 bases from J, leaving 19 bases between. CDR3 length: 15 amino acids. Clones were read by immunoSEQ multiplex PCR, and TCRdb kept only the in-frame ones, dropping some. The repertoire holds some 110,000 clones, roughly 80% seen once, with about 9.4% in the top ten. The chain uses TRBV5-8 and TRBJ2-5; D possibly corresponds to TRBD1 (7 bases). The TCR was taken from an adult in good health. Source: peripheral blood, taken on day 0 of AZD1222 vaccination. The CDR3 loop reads CASSPQEGARETQYF. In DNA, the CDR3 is TGTGCCAGCAGTCCCCAGGAGGGGGCAAGGGAGACCCAGTACTTC.